At least ten counts were recorded for the clone carrying this T cell receptor beta chain. The data stem from a study of Graves' ophthalmopathy and Graves' hyperthyroidism. There are 15 residues in the CDR3. J was trimmed by 7 bases and V by 5 bases; bases with no gene match: 12. Germline V lookup: CDR1 SNHLY, CDR2 FYNNEI. Beta-chain TCR CDR3 regions were amplified from RNA transcripts. RT-PCR in the first round used HTBI primers; a second-round multiplex PCR followed. TCRdb itself ran the multiplex PCR reads through MiXCR, one entry per CDR3 protein. The top ten hold roughly 6.9% of the sample, which has 620,000 or so distinct CDR3 sequences, about 24% seen once.

Sequenced sample: peripheral blood. The chain joins TRBV2 to TRBJ2-5; the match to TRBD1 covers 8 bases. The sequence was obtained from a young woman with stable Graves' hyperthyroidism. Some clones in this sample may be carry-over from other donors' samples. CDR3 in DNA: TGTGCCAGCAGTCCGGACAGGGTGCTGGGAGGGACCCAGTACTTC. The encoded protein is CASSPDRVLGGTQYF.